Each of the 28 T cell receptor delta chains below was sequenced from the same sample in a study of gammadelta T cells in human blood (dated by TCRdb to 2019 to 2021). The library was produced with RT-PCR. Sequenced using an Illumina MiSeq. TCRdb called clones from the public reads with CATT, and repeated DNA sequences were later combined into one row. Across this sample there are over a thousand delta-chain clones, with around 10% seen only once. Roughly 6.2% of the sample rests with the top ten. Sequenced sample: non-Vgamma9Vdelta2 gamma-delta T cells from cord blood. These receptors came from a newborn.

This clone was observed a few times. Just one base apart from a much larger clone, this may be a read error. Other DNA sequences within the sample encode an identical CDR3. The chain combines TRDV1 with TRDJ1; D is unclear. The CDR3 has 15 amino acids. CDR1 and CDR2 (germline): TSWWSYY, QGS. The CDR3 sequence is CALGEVGWDTDKLIF. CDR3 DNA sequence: TGTGCTCTTGGGGAAGTAGGATGGGACACTGATAAACTCATCTTT.

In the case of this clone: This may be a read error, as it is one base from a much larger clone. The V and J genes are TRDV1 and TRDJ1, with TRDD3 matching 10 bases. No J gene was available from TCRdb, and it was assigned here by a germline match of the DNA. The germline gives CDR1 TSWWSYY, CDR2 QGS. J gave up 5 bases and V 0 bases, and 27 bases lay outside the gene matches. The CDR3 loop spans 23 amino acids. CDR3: CALGELTPVLPTGGCGASDKLIF. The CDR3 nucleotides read TGTGCTCTTGGGGAACTAACTCCCGTCCTACCCACTGGGGGATGTGGGGCCTCAGATAAACTCATCTTT.

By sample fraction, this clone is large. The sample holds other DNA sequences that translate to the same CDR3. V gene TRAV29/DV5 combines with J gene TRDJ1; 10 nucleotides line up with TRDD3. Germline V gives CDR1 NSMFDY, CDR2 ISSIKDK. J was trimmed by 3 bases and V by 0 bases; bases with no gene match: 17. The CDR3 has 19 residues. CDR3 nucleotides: TGTGCAGCAAGCGCCGGGGGGATACGCGCGCCCTCGGAGGCCGATAAACTCATCTTT. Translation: CAASAGGIRAPSEADKLIF.

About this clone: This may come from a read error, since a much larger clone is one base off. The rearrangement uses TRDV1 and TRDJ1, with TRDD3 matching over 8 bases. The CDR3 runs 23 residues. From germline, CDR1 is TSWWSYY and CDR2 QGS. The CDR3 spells CALGAEPPYLQLGDFGYTNKLIF. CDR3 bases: TGTGCTCTTGGGGCCGAACCGCCCTACTTACAATTGGGGGATTTCGGGTACACCAATAAACTCATCTTT.

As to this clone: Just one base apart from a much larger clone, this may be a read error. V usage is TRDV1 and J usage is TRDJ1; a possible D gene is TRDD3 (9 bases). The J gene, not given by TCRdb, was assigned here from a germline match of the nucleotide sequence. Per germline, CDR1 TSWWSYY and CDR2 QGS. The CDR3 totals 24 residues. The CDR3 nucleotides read TGTGCTCTTGGGTTAAAGTGGCCTCTTCCTACGTGGACTGGGGGACTACGAAGTACCGGTAAACTCATCTTT. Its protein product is CALGLKWPLPTWTGGLRSTGKLIF.

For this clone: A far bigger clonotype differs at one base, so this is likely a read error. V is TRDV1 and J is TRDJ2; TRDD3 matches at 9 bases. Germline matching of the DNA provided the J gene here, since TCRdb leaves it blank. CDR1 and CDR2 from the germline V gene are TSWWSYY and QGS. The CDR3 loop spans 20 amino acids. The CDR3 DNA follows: TGTGCTCTTGGGGAATCCCACTGGGGATACGAAGGACCTTTGACAGCTCAACTCTTCTTT. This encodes CALGESHWGYEGPLTAQLFF.

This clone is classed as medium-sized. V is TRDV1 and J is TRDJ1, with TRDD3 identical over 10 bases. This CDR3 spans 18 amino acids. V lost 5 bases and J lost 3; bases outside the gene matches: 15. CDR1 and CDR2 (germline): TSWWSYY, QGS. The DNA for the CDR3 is TGTGCTCTTGGGATTCTACGTCGGGGGATACGGGTCTCCGATAAACTCATCTTT. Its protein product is CALGILRRGIRVSDKLIF.

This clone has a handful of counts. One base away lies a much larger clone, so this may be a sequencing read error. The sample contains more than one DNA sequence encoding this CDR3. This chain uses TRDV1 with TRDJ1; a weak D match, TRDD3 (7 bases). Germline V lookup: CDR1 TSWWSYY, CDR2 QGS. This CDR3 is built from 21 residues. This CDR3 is CALGEAVLRGPGGFYTDKLIF. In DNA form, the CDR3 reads TGTGCTCTTGGGGAAGCGGTCCTACGGGGCCCTGGGGGTTTCTACACTGATAAACTCATCTTT.

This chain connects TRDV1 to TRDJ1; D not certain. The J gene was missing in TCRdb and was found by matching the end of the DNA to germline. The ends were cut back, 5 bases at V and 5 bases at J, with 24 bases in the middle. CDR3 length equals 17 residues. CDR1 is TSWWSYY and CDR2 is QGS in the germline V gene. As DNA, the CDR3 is TGTGCTCTTGGGTCCGTGGGTGTGGGCCGACGCACTGATAAACTCATCTTT. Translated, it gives CALGSVGVGRRTDKLIF.

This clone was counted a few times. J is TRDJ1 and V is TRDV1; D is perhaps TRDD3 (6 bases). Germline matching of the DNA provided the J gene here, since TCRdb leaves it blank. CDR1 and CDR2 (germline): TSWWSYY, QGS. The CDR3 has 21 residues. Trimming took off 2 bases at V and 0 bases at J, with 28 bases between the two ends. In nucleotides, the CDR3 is TGTGCTCTTGGGGAAAAAATTTGGTGGAGGGATAGGTATTACTACACCGATAAACTCATCTTT. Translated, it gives CALGEKIWWRDRYYYTDKLIF.

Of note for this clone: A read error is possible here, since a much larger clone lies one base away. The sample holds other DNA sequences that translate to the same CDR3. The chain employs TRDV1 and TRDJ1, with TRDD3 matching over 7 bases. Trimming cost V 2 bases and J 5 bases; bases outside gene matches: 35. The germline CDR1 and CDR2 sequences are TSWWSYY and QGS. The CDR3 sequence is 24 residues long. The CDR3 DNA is TGTGCTCTTGGGGAATGGACGGCTTCTCTGTACTGGGGACGACCGAGATCGGGCACAGATAAACTCATCTTT. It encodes CALGEWTASLYWGRPRSGTDKLIF.

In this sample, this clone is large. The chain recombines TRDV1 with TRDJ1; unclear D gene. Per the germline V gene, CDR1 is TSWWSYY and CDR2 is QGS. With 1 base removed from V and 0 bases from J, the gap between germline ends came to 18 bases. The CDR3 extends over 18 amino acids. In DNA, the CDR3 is TGTGCTCTTGGGGAACGGTCCCCGGGGTTCCCGTACACCGATAAACTCATCTTT. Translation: CALGERSPGFPYTDKLIF.

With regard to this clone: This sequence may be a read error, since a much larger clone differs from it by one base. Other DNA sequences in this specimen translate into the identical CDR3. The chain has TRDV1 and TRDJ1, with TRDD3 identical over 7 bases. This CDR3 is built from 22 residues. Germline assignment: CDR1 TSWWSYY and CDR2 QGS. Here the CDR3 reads CALGELPHRGVLGLPNTDKLIF. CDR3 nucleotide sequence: TGTGCTCTTGGGGAACTACCCCACCGCGGGGTACTGGGGCTACCCAACACTGATAAACTCATCTTT.

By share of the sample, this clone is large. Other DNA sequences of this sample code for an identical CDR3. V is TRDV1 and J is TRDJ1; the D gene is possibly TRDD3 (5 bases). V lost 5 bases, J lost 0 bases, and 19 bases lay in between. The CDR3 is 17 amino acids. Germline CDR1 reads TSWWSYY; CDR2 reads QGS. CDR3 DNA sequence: TGTGCTCTTGGGTGCTCCCGGGGGGCGATGTACACCGATAAACTCATCTTT. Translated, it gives CALGCSRGAMYTDKLIF.

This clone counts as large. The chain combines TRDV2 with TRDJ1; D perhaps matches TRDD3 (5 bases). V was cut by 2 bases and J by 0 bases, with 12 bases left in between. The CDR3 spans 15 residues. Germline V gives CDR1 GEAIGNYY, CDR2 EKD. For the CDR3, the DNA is TGTGCCTGTGACATGGGATTCCGGTACACCGATAAACTCATCTTT. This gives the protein CACDMGFRYTDKLIF.

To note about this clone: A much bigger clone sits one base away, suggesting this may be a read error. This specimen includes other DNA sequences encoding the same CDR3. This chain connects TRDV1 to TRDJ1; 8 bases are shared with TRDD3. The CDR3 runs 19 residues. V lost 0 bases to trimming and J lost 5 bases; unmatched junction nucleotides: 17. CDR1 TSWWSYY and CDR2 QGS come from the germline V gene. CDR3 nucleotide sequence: TGTGCTCTTGGGGAACTCGCCCCCGTCCTATGGGGATACCCTGATAAACTCATCTTT. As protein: CALGELAPVLWGYPDKLIF.

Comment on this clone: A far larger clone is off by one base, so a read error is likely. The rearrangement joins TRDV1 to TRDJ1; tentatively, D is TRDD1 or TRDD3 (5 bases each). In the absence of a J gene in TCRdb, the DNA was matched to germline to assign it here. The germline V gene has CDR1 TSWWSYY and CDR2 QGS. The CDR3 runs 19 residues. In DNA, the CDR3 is TGTGCGCTTGGGGAAATGGCGGGTCTACGCGGTGAGAACACCGATAAACTCATCTTT. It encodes CALGEMAGLRGENTDKLIF.

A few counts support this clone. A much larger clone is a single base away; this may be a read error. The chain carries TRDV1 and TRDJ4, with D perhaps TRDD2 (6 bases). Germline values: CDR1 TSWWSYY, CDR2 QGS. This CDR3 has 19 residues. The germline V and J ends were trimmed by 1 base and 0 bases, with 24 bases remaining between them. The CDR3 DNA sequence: TGTGCTCTTGGGGAACACTCCTACGTTACTGCGGCAGATACCAGACCCCTGATCTTT. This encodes CALGEHSYVTAADTRPLIF.

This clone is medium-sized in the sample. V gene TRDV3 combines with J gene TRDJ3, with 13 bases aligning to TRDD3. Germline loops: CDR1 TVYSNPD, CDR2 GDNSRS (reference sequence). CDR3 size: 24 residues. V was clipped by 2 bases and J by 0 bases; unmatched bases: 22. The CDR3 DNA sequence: TGTGCCTTTTTTCCTACGGGGACCTTACTGGGGGATACGTCCAGCTCCTGGGACACCCGACAGATGTTTTTC. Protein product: CAFFPTGTLLGDTSSSWDTRQMFF.

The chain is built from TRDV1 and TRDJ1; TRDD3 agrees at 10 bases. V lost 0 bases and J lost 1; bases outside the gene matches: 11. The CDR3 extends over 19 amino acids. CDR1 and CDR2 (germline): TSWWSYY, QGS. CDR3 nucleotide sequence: TGTGCTCTTGGGGAACTACCCCCCCTACTGGGGGATCGCACCGATAAACTCATCTTT. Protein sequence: CALGELPPLLGDRTDKLIF.

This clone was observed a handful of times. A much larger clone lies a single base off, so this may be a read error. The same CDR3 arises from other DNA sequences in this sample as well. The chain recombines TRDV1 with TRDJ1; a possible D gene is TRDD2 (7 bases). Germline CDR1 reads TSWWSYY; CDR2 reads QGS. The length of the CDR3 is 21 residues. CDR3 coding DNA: TGTGCTCTTGGGGAACCTGGGATTTCCTACGGGGATCCCGAGTACACTGATAAACTCATCTTT. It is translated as CALGEPGISYGDPEYTDKLIF.

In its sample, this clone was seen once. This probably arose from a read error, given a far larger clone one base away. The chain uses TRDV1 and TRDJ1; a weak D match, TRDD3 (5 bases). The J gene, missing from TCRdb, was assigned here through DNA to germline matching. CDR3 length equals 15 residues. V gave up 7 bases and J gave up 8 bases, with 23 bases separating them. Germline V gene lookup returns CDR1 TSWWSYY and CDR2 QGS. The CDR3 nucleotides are TGTGCTCTTGCGCTTGGGGCCAAAAAGGGCTCCAAACTCATCTTT. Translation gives CALALGAKKGSKLIF.

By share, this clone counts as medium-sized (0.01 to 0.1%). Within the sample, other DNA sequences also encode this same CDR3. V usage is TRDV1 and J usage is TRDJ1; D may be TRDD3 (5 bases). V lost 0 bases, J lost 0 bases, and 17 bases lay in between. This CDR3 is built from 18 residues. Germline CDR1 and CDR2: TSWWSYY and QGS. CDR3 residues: CALGELSGWGGNTDKLIF. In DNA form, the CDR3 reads TGTGCTCTTGGGGAACTTAGTGGGTGGGGTGGGAACACCGATAAACTCATCTTT.

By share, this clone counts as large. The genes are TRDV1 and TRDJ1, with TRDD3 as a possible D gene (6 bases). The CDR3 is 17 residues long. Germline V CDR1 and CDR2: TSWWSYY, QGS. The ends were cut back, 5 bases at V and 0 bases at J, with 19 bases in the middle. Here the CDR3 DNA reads TGTGCTCTTGGGAAGAGGGGGACGCAGGGTTACACCGATAAACTCATCTTT. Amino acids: CALGKRGTQGYTDKLIF.

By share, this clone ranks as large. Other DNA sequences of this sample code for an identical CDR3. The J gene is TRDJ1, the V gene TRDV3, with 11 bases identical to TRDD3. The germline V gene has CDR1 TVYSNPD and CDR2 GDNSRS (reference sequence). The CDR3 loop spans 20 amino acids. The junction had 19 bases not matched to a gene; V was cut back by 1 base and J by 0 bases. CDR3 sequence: CAFIGVTYWGINYYTDKLIF. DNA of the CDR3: TGTGCCTTTATAGGAGTCACGTACTGGGGGATAAACTATTACACCGATAAACTCATCTTT. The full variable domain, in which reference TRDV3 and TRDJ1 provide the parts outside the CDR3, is CDKVTQSSPDQTVASGSEVVLLCTYDTVYSNPDLFWYRIRPDYSFQFVFYGDNSRSEGADFTQGRFSVKHILTQKAFHLVISPVRTEDSATYYCAFIGVTYWGINYYTDKLIFGKGTRVTVEP.

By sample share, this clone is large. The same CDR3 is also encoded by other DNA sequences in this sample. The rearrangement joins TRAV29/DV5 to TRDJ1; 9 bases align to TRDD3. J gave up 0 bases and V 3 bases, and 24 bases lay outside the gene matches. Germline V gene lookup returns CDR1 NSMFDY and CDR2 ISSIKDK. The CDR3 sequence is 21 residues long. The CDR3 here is CAAKAQVPSQVLGDYTDKLIF. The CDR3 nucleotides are TGTGCAGCAAAAGCGCAAGTCCCCTCTCAGGTGCTGGGGGATTACACCGATAAACTCATCTTT.

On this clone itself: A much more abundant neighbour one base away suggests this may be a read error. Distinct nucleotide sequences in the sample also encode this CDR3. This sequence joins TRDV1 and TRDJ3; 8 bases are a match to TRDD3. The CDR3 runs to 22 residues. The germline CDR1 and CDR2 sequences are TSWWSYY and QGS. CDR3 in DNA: TGTGCTCTTGGGGAACGAACTTCCCACCGGGGATACAACTCCTGGGACACCCGACAGATGTTTTTT. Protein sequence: CALGERTSHRGYNSWDTRQMFF.

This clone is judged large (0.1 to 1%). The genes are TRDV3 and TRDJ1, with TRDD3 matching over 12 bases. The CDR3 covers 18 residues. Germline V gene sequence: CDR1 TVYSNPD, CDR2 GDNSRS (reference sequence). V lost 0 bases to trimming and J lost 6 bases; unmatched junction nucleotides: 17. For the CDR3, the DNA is TGTGCCTTTAGCAAATTCGAGACTCCTGGGGGATACGTGAATAAACTCATCTTT. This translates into CAFSKFETPGGYVNKLIF.